Below, 12 T cell receptor beta chains from the same sample are listed, as sequenced in a study of T cell responses to AZD1222 COVID-19 vaccine. Sequenced by immunoSEQ multiplex PCR; TCRdb stores in-frame clones only, minus some. The repertoire consists of 110,000 to 150,000 clones, with 93% occurring once and the leading ten covering approximately 9%. Sample: peripheral blood, taken on day 0 of AZD1222 vaccination. These receptors were taken from an adult in good health.

The V gene is TRBV30, the J gene TRBJ1-1, with D possibly matching TRBD1 (5 bases). In germline, CDR1 is GTSNPN, CDR2 SVGIG (reference sequence). CDR3 length: 13 amino acids. V was shortened by 0 bases and J by 6 bases, with 11 bases between the two germline ends. CDR3 sequence: CAWSVQVGAEAFF. The CDR3 DNA reads as TGTGCCTGGAGTGTACAGGTAGGGGCTGAAGCTTTCTTT.

The chain has TRBV5-4 and TRBJ1-1; D remains unclear. The V and J ends lost 4 bases and 8 bases respectively, with 15 bases between them. The CDR3 covers 13 residues. Germline assignment: CDR1 SGHNT and CDR2 YYREEE (reference sequence). The CDR3 spells CASSTNNDLEAFF. The CDR3 coding sequence is TGTGCCAGCAGCACCAACAACGACCTAGAAGCTTTCTTT.

The chain joins TRBV27 to TRBJ2-7, with TRBD2 identical over 8 bases. CDR3 length: 14 residues. CDR1 and CDR2 from the germline V gene are MNHEY and SMNVEV (reference sequence). After removal of 5 bases from V and 3 bases from J, the junction contained 6 bases not matched to a gene. DNA for the CDR3: TGTGCCAGCAGTAACTCTCGGGGGGGCTACGAGCAGTACTTC. Protein: CASSNSRGGYEQYF.

The rearrangement joins TRBV19 to TRBJ1-4; D possibly corresponds to TRBD1 (5 bases). Germline-derived CDR1 and CDR2 are LNHDA and SQIVND (reference sequence). The CDR3 is 16 residues long. Trimming removed 10 bases at V and 4 bases at J, with 22 bases between. The CDR3 DNA reads as TGTGCCACCCGACAGACTGGAGGGCGAATTAATGAAAAACTGTTTTTT. Amino acid sequence: CATRQTGGRINEKLFF.

The V call is TRBV6-5, the J call TRBJ1-6; no firm D call. Trimming pared 2 bases from V and 9 bases from J, leaving 11 bases between. Germline-derived CDR1 and CDR2 are MNHEY and SVGAGI. The CDR3 is made up of 14 amino acids. The CDR3 DNA follows: TGTGCCAGCAGTTACGGGGTATGGGGTTCACCCCTCCACTTT. Its protein is CASSYGVWGSPLHF.

The sample holds one count of this clone. The chain carries TRBV4-1 and TRBJ1-2; 8 bases map to TRBD1. CDR3 length: 21 residues. The J segment lost 1 base and the V segment lost 1 base, leaving 20 bases of the junction unmatched. The germline V gene has CDR1 MGHRA and CDR2 YSYEKL. The CDR3 DNA sequence: TGCGCCAGCAGCCAAGTGTCGGGAGTCTACGGGACAGGACCACATAACTATGGCTACACCTTC. Protein product: CASSQVSGVYGTGPHNYGYTF.

The chain carries TRBV5-1 and TRBJ1-1; perhaps TRBD1 as D (5 bases). The CDR3 runs to 14 residues. The germline V gene encodes CDR1 SGHRS and CDR2 YFSETQ. Trimming cost V 1 base and J 1 base, with 8 bases left between them. The chain's CDR3 is CASSLRGENTEAFF. CDR3 in DNA: TGCGCCAGCAGCTTGCGGGGCGAGAACACTGAAGCTTTCTTT. Complete variable domain (other parts from reference TRBV5-1 and TRBJ1-1): KAGVTQTPRYLIKTRGQQVTLSCSPISGHRSVSWYQQTPGQGLQFLFEYFSETQRNKGNFPGRFSGRQFSNSRSEMNVSTLELGDSALYLCASSLRGENTEAFFGQGTRLTVV.

The chain combines TRBV7-9 with TRBJ2-5, with TRBD2 matching over 13 bases. Losses at the gene ends were 5 bases for V and 8 bases for J; bases not matched to a gene: 5. Germline lookup yields CDR1 SEHNR and CDR2 FQNEAQ (reference sequence). This CDR3 is built from 14 residues. In nucleotides, the CDR3 is TGTGCCAGCAGCCAGACTAGCGGGGGGATAACCCAGTACTTC. This encodes CASSQTSGGITQYF.

This clone has only one observation. The CDR3 is CSARPGNNEQFF. The CDR3 coding sequence is TGCAGCGCTCGGCCGGGAAACAATGAGCAGTTCTTC. V usage is TRBV29-1 and J usage is TRBJ2-1, with D possibly matching TRBD2 (5 bases). The CDR3 is made up of 12 amino acids. CDR1 SQVTM and CDR2 ANQGSEA come from the germline V gene. V lost 7 bases and J 5 bases, leaving 12 bases between the germline ends.

This rearrangement joins TRBV5-4 to TRBJ2-3; 11 bases agree with TRBD2. Germline CDR1 reads SGHNT; CDR2 reads YYREEE (reference sequence). This CDR3 is 16 amino acids long. The J segment lost 6 bases and the V segment lost 6 bases, leaving 12 bases of the junction unmatched. DNA of the CDR3: TGTGCCAGCACCCTCCATAGCGGGGGGGCGGGTGATACGCAGTATTTT. Protein product: CASTLHSGGAGDTQYF.

The V call is TRBV27, the J call TRBJ1-2; 8 bases are shared with TRBD1. The germline gives CDR1 MNHEY, CDR2 SMNVEV (reference sequence). Germline trimming cut 6 bases from V and 11 bases from J; bases unmatched to any gene: 11. The CDR3 loop spans 13 amino acids. The CDR3 region is CASSPGQERGYTF. In DNA form, the CDR3 reads TGTGCCAGCAGCCCGGGACAGGAAAGGGGTTACACCTTC.

The V gene is TRBV7-9, the J gene TRBJ1-1; 8 bases map to TRBD1. The V segment lost 5 bases and the J segment 3 bases; nucleotides outside the gene matches: 8. The length of the CDR3 is 15 residues. The V gene's germline CDR1 is SEHNR and CDR2 FQNEAQ (reference sequence). CDR3 sequence: CASSPLGQADTEAFF. The CDR3, as DNA: TGTGCCAGCAGCCCCCTGGGACAGGCCGACACTGAAGCTTTCTTT.